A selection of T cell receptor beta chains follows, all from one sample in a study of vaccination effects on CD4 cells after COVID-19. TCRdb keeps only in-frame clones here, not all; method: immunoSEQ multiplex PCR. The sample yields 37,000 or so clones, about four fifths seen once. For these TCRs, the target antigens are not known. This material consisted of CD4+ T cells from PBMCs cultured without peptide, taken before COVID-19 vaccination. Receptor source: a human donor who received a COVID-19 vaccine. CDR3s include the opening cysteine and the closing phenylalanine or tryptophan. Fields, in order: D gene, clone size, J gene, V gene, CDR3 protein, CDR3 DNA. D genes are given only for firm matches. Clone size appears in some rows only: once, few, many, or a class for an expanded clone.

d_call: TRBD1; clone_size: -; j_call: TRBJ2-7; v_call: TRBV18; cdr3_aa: CASSRQRGQGYEQYF; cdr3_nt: TGTGCCAGCTCACGACAAAGGGGGCAGGGGTACGAGCAGTACTTC
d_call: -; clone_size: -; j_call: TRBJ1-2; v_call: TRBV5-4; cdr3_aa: CASSLGQGTSNYGYTF; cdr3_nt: TGTGCCAGCAGCTTGGGTCAGGGGACGTCTAACTATGGCTACACCTTC
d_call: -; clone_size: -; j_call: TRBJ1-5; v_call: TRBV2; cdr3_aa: CASSVGQGSQPQHF; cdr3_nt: TGTGCCAGCAGTGTAGGGCAGGGCAGCCAGCCCCAGCATTTT
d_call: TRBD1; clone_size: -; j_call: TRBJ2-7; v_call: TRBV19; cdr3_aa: CASSVGDRGYEQYF; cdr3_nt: TGTGCCAGTAGTGTCGGGGACAGGGGCTACGAGCAGTACTTC
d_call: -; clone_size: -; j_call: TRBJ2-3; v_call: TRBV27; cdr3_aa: CASSLEAGRTDTQYF; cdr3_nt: TGTGCCAGCAGTTTGGAGGCGGGGCGCACAGATACGCAGTATTTT
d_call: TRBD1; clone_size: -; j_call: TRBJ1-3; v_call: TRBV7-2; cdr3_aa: CASSLAGTGPSGHTIYF; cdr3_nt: TGTGCCAGCAGCTTAGCGGGGACAGGGCCTTCGGGACACACCATATATTTT
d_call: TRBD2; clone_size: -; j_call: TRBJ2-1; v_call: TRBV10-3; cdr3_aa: CAISGEGSGRGSNEQFF; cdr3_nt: TGTGCCATCAGTGGAGAGGGAAGCGGGAGGGGCTCCAATGAGCAGTTCTTC
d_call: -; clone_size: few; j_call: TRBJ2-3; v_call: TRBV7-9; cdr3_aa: CASSTPAVRTDTQYF; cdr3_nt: TGTGCCAGCAGCACCCCTGCGGTGAGGACAGATACGCAGTATTTT
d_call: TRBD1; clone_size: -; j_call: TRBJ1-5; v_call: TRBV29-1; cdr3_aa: CSVGLDREQPQHF; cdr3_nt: TGCAGCGTGGGCCTGGACAGGGAGCAGCCCCAGCATTTT
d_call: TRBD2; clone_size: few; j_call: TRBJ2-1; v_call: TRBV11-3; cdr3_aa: CASSLGAGGQFF; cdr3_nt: TGTGCCAGCAGCTTAGGAGCGGGAGGGCAGTTCTTC
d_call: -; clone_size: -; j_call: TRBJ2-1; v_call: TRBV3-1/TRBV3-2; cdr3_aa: CASSLIQGNNEQFF; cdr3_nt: TGTGCCAGCAGCCTTATACAGGGTAACAATGAGCAGTTCTTC
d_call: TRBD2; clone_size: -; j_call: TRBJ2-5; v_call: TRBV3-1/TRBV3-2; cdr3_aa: CASSRGLAGETQYF; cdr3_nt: TGTGCCAGCAGCAGGGGACTAGCGGGAGAGACCCAGTACTTC
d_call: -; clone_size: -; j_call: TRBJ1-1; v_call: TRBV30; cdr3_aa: CAWNPTGLNTEAFF; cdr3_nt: TGTGCCTGGAACCCGACAGGCCTTAACACTGAAGCTTTCTTT
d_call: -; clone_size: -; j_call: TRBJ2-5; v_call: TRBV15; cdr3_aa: CATSRDERSGQETQYF; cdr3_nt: TGTGCCACCAGCAGAGATGAAAGGTCCGGCCAAGAGACCCAGTACTTC
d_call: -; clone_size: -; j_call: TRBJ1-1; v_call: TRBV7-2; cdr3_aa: CASRVGGVNEAFF; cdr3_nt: TGTGCCAGCAGGGTGGGGGGGGTAAATGAAGCTTTCTTT
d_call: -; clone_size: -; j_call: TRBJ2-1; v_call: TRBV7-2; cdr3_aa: CASSLRASRYSYNEQFF; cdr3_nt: TGTGCCAGCAGCTTGAGAGCTAGCCGTTACTCCTACAATGAGCAGTTCTTC